These 15 T cell receptor beta chains originate from one sample sequenced in a study of blood T cell repertoires in COVID-19. Here immunoSEQ multiplex PCR was the method, and the copy in TCRdb shows in-frame clones only, minus some. The sample shows approximately 220,000 clones, about 80% of them seen only once. The sequenced sample was peripheral blood. These receptors originate from a woman in her 30s who had recovered from COVID-19.

This chain joins TRBV29-1 and TRBJ2-5; 8 nucleotides align to TRBD1. J lost 5 bases, V lost 4 bases, and 6 bases had no gene match. Germline-derived CDR1 and CDR2 are SQVTM and ANQGSEA. This CDR3 is 13 amino acids long. CDR3 DNA sequence: TGCAGCGTTGGCAGGGGGCGATTGGAGACCCAGTACTTC. It is translated as CSVGRGRLETQYF.

The chain combines TRBV19 with TRBJ2-4; D gene ambiguous. The CDR3 runs 14 residues. The V and J ends lost 5 bases and 9 bases respectively, with 17 bases between them. Germline assignment: CDR1 LNHDA and CDR2 SQIVND (reference sequence). This chain's CDR3 is CASSPPLESVIQYF. The CDR3 nucleotides are TGTGCCAGTAGTCCCCCCTTGGAGAGTGTCATTCAGTACTTC.

The rearrangement uses TRBV5-1 and TRBJ1-4, with D perhaps matching TRBD1 (5 bases). The CDR3 has 16 amino acids. V was cut by 1 base and J by 0 bases, with 10 bases left in between. Looked up from germline, CDR1 is SGHRS and CDR2 is YFSETQ. The CDR3 loop is CASSLNRPATNEKLFF. The CDR3 DNA follows: TGCGCCAGCAGCTTGAACAGGCCAGCAACTAATGAAAAACTGTTTTTT.

For the CDR3, the DNA is TGTGCCAGCAGCATCGGGACTAGCGATAATAATGAGCAGTTCTTC. As protein: CASSIGTSDNNEQFF. The J gene is TRBJ2-1, the V gene TRBV11-3; 10 bases are shared with TRBD2. Losses at the gene ends were 5 bases for V and 7 bases for J; bases not matched to a gene: 8. Per the germline V gene, CDR1 is SGHNT and CDR2 is YENEEA. This CDR3 contains 15 residues. The full variable domain, in which reference TRBV11-3 and TRBJ2-1 provide the parts outside the CDR3, is EAGVVQSPRYKIIEKKQPVAFWCNPISGHNTLYWYLQNLGQGPELLIRYENEEAVDDSQLPKDRFSAERLKGVDSTLKIQPAELGDSAVYLCASSIGTSDNNEQFFGPGTRLTVL.

The chain carries TRBV25-1 and TRBJ2-2, with D tentatively TRBD1 (7 bases). V lost 0 bases to trimming and J lost 7 bases, with 15 bases between them. Germline CDR1 and CDR2: MGHDK and SYGVNS. This CDR3 is 16 amino acids long. The CDR3 region is CASSEYYRGGGGELFF. The CDR3 nucleotides read TGTGCCAGCAGTGAATATTACAGGGGAGGTGGCGGGGAGCTGTTTTTT.

This chain connects TRBV3-1 (or the pseudogene TRBV3-2) to TRBJ2-3; D perhaps matches TRBD2 (5 bases). CDR3 length: 15 residues. The V end was cut by 0 bases, the J end by 0 bases, with 7 bases between. Germline CDR1 LGHDT, CDR2 YNNKEL (reference sequence). For the CDR3, the DNA is TGTGCCAGCAGCCAAGACTGGAGGAGCACAGATACGCAGTATTTT. Protein sequence: CASSQDWRSTDTQYF.

V and J are TRBV5-1 and TRBJ2-3, with TRBD2 matching over 8 bases. V shed 4 bases, J shed 3 bases, and the junction held 7 bases outside the gene matches. There are 15 residues in the CDR3. Germline-derived CDR1 and CDR2 are SGHRS and YFSETQ. The CDR3 bases are TGCGCCAGCAGCCTAGCGGGTAGATATACAGATACGCAGTATTTT. This translates into CASSLAGRYTDTQYF. The whole variable domain, remainder taken from reference TRBV5-1 and TRBJ2-3, is KAGVTQTPRYLIKTRGQQVTLSCSPISGHRSVSWYQQTPGQGLQFLFEYFSETQRNKGNFPGRFSGRQFSNSRSEMNVSTLELGDSALYLCASSLAGRYTDTQYFGPGTRLTVL.

V is TRBV5-4 and J is TRBJ2-5, with TRBD2 identical over 8 bases. This CDR3 contains 15 residues. Trimming cost V 4 bases and J 2 bases; bases outside gene matches: 7. The germline V gene encodes CDR1 SGHNT and CDR2 YYREEE (reference sequence). The CDR3 coding sequence is TGTGCCAGCAGCCCGGGACTAGGACGTCAAGAGACCCAGTACTTC. Its translation is CASSPGLGRQETQYF.

The chain joins TRBV11-2 to TRBJ2-4, with 12 bases matching TRBD2. The germline V gene has CDR1 SGHAT and CDR2 FQNNGV. Unmatched junction bases numbered 9, after V lost 5 bases and J lost 1 base. The CDR3 extends over 18 amino acids. The CDR3 region is CASSPLRTSGTAKNIQYF. In DNA, the CDR3 is TGTGCCAGCAGCCCCCTAAGGACTAGCGGGACGGCCAAAAACATTCAGTACTTC.

This clone was seen once. This chain uses TRBV28 with TRBJ1-5; no firm D call. The CDR3 is 13 amino acids. V gave up 5 bases and J gave up 2 bases, with 7 bases separating them. In germline, CDR1 is MDHEN, CDR2 SYDVKM. The CDR3 DNA sequence: TGTGCCAGCAGTGTCTCAGGCAATCAGCCCCAGCATTTT. Its translation: CASSVSGNQPQHF.

As DNA, the CDR3 is TGTGCCAGCAGCGTAGTAGCGGGAGCGTGGTATGAGCAGTTCTTC. It translates to CASSVVAGAWYEQFF. V is TRBV9 and J is TRBJ2-1; 9 positions agree with TRBD2. The V and J ends lost 0 bases and 8 bases, in that order; junction bases with no gene match: 6. Germline values: CDR1 SGDLS, CDR2 YYNGEE. This CDR3 has 15 residues. Filled out from reference TRBV9 and TRBJ2-1, the complete variable domain reads DSGVTQTPKHLITATGQRVTLRCSPRSGDLSVYWYQQSLDQGLQFLIQYYNGEERAKGNILERFSAQQFPDLHSELNLSSLELGDSALYFCASSVVAGAWYEQFFGPGTRLTVL.

J is TRBJ2-1 and V is TRBV28; 9 nucleotides line up with TRBD2. The CDR3 consists of 16 residues. CDR1 MDHEN and CDR2 SYDVKM come from the germline V gene. V dropped 6 bases and J dropped 1; count of bases not matched to a gene: 7. The CDR3 here is CASSTGTSRSYNEQFF. In DNA form, the CDR3 reads TGTGCCAGCAGCACAGGGACTAGCAGGTCCTACAATGAGCAGTTCTTC. The whole variable domain, remainder taken from reference TRBV28 and TRBJ2-1, is DVKVTQSSRYLVKRTGEKVFLECVQDMDHENMFWYRQDPGLGLRLIYFSYDVKMKEKGDIPEGYSVSREKKERFSLILESASTNQTSMYLCASSTGTSRSYNEQFFGPGTRLTVL.

The rearrangement links TRBV12-2 to TRBJ2-2; the table's D gene call, TRBD1, was not cross checked with the DNA. TRBV12-2 is a pseudogene locus. The CDR3 has 19 amino acids. The CDR3 region has the DNA TGTGCAAGTCGACCAAGACAGGGAGGTAAATCCCTGAACACCGGGGAGCTGTTTTTT. This codes for CASRPRQGGKSLNTGELFF.

The V and J genes are TRBV9 and TRBJ2-7, with TRBD2 identical over 10 bases. Germline CDR1 is SGDLS and CDR2 is YYNGEE. CDR3 size: 15 residues. V lost 2 bases, J lost 4 bases, and 6 bases stayed unmatched. The CDR3 DNA sequence: TGTGCCAGCAGCGTCACTAGCGGGGTACTGTACGAGCAGTACTTC. Translated, it gives CASSVTSGVLYEQYF.

Remarks on this clone: This specimen includes other DNA sequences encoding the same CDR3. The chain couples TRBV5-1 to TRBJ1-6, with no clear D. Trimming took off 1 base at V and 5 bases at J, with 10 bases between the two ends. The CDR3 contains 15 residues. CDR1 is SGHRS and CDR2 is YFSETQ in the germline V gene. The CDR3 region is CASSLSPGDNSPLHF. The CDR3 coding sequence is TGCGCCAGCAGCTTGTCGCCCGGGGATAATTCACCCCTCCACTTT. The full variable domain, in which reference TRBV5-1 and TRBJ1-6 provide the parts outside the CDR3, is KAGVTQTPRYLIKTRGQQVTLSCSPISGHRSVSWYQQTPGQGLQFLFEYFSETQRNKGNFPGRFSGRQFSNSRSEMNVSTLELGDSALYLCASSLSPGDNSPLHFGNGTRLTVT.